This T cell receptor (beta chain) was found in a study of blood T cell repertoires in COVID-19. The overall study: Sample material is recorded as cDNA or gDNA derived from T cells, B-cell-depleted T cells, or PBMCs.

Per the original methods: Nucleated cell number was recorded as an estimate derived from reference gene primer amplification. Sequencing used immunoSEQ multiplex PCR; TCRdb keeps in-frame clones, though not all of them. For V, J and clone size, that table is used; D and trimming come from the DNA. The table records fewer than 350,000 clones, 70% to 90% of them present only once. The CDR3 runs to 16 residues. Trimming stripped 2 bases from V and 4 bases from J, with 14 bases between. Germline CDR1 is SEHNR and CDR2 is FQNEAQ (reference sequence). The sequenced material came from peripheral blood. This chain connects TRBV7-9 to TRBJ2-2; tentatively, D is TRBD2 (6 bases). This sequence originates from a woman in her twenties or thirties who had recovered from COVID-19. The CDR3 DNA sequence: TGTGCCAGCAGCTTATTGAGGGGCGGGATCACCGGGGAGCTGTTTTTT. It is translated as CASSLLRGGITGELFF. Filled out from reference TRBV7-9 and TRBJ2-2, the complete variable domain reads DTGVSQNPRHKITKRGQNVTFRCDPISEHNRLYWYRQTLGQGPEFLTYFQNEAQLEKSRLLSDRFSAERPKGSFSTLEIQRTEQGDSAMYLCASSLLRGGITGELFFGEGSRLTVL.